These 25 T cell receptor beta chains originate from one sample sequenced in a study of T cell repertoires in aging, cancer and after chemotherapy. Amplification of TCR beta used genomic DNA extracted from peripheral blood. Multiplex touch-down PCR with TRB-A/B primers amplified rearranged V-D-J TRB sequences. TCRdb ran MiXCR on the multiplex PCR reads and lists one entry per CDR3 protein. The sample shows roughly 660 distinct CDR3 sequences, 42% of them seen only once. The specimen was blood. These receptors were taken from a human donor with a solid tumor.

This sequence joins TRBV29-1 and TRBJ2-1; a weak D match, TRBD2 (6 bases). The CDR3 spans 12 residues. V lost 6 bases, J lost 3 bases, and 9 bases lay in between. Looked up from germline, CDR1 is SQVTM and CDR2 is ANQGSEA. CDR3 DNA sequence: TGCAGCGTGACCGGGGGCTACAATGAGCAGTTCTTC. Amino acids: CSVTGGYNEQFF.

V usage is TRBV13 and J usage is TRBJ1-1; tentatively, D is TRBD1 (5 bases). Germline V CDR1 and CDR2: PRHDT, FYEKMQ (reference sequence). Trimming cost V 6 bases and J 3 bases, with 17 bases left between them. The CDR3 runs 15 residues. CDR3 protein: CASSPTEGWDTEAFF. The CDR3 DNA follows: TGTGCCAGCAGTCCCACAGAGGGGTGGGACACTGAAGCTTTCTTT.

This clonotype was seen more than once but under ten times. The CDR3 DNA reads as TGTGCCAGCTCATTAGGGACAGGGGGCGAGCAGTACTTC. It encodes CASSLGTGGEQYF. This rearrangement joins TRBV18 to TRBJ2-7; TRBD1 aligns across 11 bases. The junction had 3 bases not matched to a gene; V was cut back by 5 bases and J by 6 bases. This CDR3 is 13 amino acids long. Germline V gene data show CDR1 as KGHSH and CDR2 as LQKENI.

This clonotype has only a few counts. This chain joins TRBV28 and TRBJ2-5; D is undetermined. V lost 2 bases and J 6 bases, leaving 10 bases between the germline ends. This CDR3 has 13 residues. CDR1 and CDR2 from the germline V gene are MDHEN and SYDVKM. As DNA, the CDR3 is TGTGCCAGCAGTTTAGCAACTGTGAAGACCCAGTACTTC. Translated: CASSLATVKTQYF.

V gene TRBV13 combines with J gene TRBJ1-1; 8 bases agree with TRBD1. In germline, CDR1 is PRHDT, CDR2 FYEKMQ (reference sequence). This CDR3 is built from 15 residues. V dropped 2 bases and J dropped 4; count of bases not matched to a gene: 6. CDR3 sequence (DNA): TGTGCCAGCAGCTTACAGGGGGCGCACGGCACTGAAGCTTTCTTT. It specifies CASSLQGAHGTEAFF.

The chain has TRBV19 and TRBJ1-1; TRBD1 aligns across 12 bases. With V trimmed by 5 bases and J by 1 base, 5 bases remained unmatched. This CDR3 contains 16 residues. CDR1 and CDR2 (germline): LNHDA, SQIVND (reference sequence). CDR3 in amino acids: CASSFRDRGPNTEAFF. CDR3 coding DNA: TGTGCCAGTAGTTTCCGGGACAGGGGGCCGAACACTGAAGCTTTCTTT.

This chain joins TRBV11-3 and TRBJ2-7; 7 nucleotides line up with TRBD1. Germline CDR1 SGHNT, CDR2 YENEEA. Trimming took 4 bases from V and 2 from J; bases not matched to a gene: 8. CDR3 length equals 15 residues. CDR3 in DNA: TGTGCCAGCAGCTATCCGGGGACAGACGCCTACGAGCAGTACTTC. As protein: CASSYPGTDAYEQYF.

The chain is built from TRBV5-6 and TRBJ2-2, with D possibly called TRBD1 or TRBD2 (5 bases each). Germline CDR1 SGHDT, CDR2 YYEEEE. V was cut by 4 bases and J by 3 bases, with 10 bases left in between. CDR3 length equals 14 residues. The CDR3 reads CASSIGTYTGELFF. CDR3 in DNA: TGTGCCAGCAGCATTGGGACGTACACCGGGGAGCTGTTTTTT.

This clonotype qualifies as large. The chain couples TRBV4-1 to TRBJ2-5; maybe TRBD1 (6 bases). The CDR3 length is 15 residues. With 1 base removed from V and 1 base from J, the gap between germline ends came to 10 bases. CDR1 is MGHRA, CDR2 YSYEKL, per germline. The CDR3 region is CASSQVSGVQETQYF. In DNA, the CDR3 is TGCGCCAGCAGCCAAGTCTCAGGGGTCCAAGAGACCCAGTACTTC.

By proportion, this clonotype is large. The chain uses TRBV29-1 and TRBJ2-5; 9 bases match TRBD1. The CDR3 totals 15 residues. Germline V gene lookup returns CDR1 SQVTM and CDR2 ANQGSEA. The junction had 14 bases not matched to a gene; V was cut back by 7 bases and J by 5 bases. The chain's CDR3 is CSGGDQQGATETQYF. The CDR3 nucleotides are TGCAGCGGGGGGGACCAACAGGGGGCGACTGAGACCCAGTACTTC.

CDR3 in amino acids: CASSPWTGGETQYF. The CDR3 DNA reads TGTGCCAGCAGTCCTTGGACAGGGGGTGAGACCCAGTACTTC. This chain joins TRBV6-6 and TRBJ2-5; 10 positions match TRBD1. Trimming took 5 bases from V and 5 from J; bases not matched to a gene: 5. Germline assignment: CDR1 MNHNY and CDR2 SVGAGI (reference sequence). This CDR3 comprises 14 residues.

This rearrangement joins TRBV6-1 to TRBJ2-2; D may match TRBD1 or TRBD2 (6 bases each). The CDR3 has 14 amino acids. Germline loops: CDR1 MNHNS, CDR2 SASEGT. V was clipped by 7 bases and J by 3 bases, with 12 bases between them. The CDR3 DNA sequence: TGTGCCAGCATTCTGAGGGGGGACACCGGGGAGCTGTTTTTT. Its protein product is CASILRGDTGELFF.

The CDR3 protein is CSARDRGRLGDYGYTF. The CDR3 DNA follows: TGCAGTGCTAGAGATCGGGGGAGACTCGGAGACTATGGCTACACCTTC. The J gene is TRBJ1-2, the V gene TRBV20-1, with D possibly matching TRBD1 (5 bases). From germline, CDR1 is DFQATT and CDR2 SNEGSKA (reference sequence). The length of the CDR3 is 16 residues. V was shortened by 0 bases and J by 3 bases, with 17 bases between the two germline ends.

CDR3 sequence (DNA): TGCAGTGCTAAAAGGGGAGATTTTGGCTACACCTTC. Amino acid sequence: CSAKRGDFGYTF. The chain combines TRBV20-1 with TRBJ1-2, with D perhaps TRBD1 (5 bases). This CDR3 is 12 amino acids long. CDR1 and CDR2 (germline): DFQATT, SNEGSKA (reference sequence). V was trimmed by 4 bases and J by 7 bases, leaving 13 bases between them.

The chain couples TRBV19 to TRBJ2-6, with D perhaps TRBD2 (6 bases). The CDR3 is 16 residues long. Germline CDR1 LNHDA, CDR2 SQIVND (reference sequence). V was pared by 5 bases and J by 2 bases, with 13 bases between. For the CDR3, the DNA is TGTGCCAGTAGTCCCCTCACGGGGGCTGGGGCCAACGTCCTGACTTTC. This codes for CASSPLTGAGANVLTF.

The CDR3 sequence: CASSLGLGNRGYTF. The CDR3 DNA follows: TGTGCCAGCAGCTTGGGCCTCGGGAATCGGGGCTACACCTTC. This chain joins TRBV11-1 and TRBJ1-2; no clear D. CDR3 length equals 14 residues. Trimming removed 3 bases from V and 8 bases from J, with 16 bases in between. Germline lookup yields CDR1 SGHAT and CDR2 FQDESV (reference sequence).

The V call is TRBV11-2, the J call TRBJ2-1, with 14 bases matching TRBD2. This CDR3 is 16 amino acids long. Trimming cost V 7 bases and J 6 bases; bases outside gene matches: 8. CDR1 and CDR2 from the germline V gene are SGHAT and FQNNGV. CDR3 bases: TGTGCCAGCACCAGACTAGCGGGGGGGTTCCCCAATGAGCAGTTCTTC. Its protein product is CASTRLAGGFPNEQFF.

The chain combines TRBV6-6 with TRBJ2-3, with a weak D call TRBD2 (6 bases). Between the trimmed V and J ends, which lost 7 bases and 9 bases, there was a span of 14 bases. Germline V lookup: CDR1 MNHNY, CDR2 SVGAGI (reference sequence). The CDR3 runs to 12 residues. CDR3 sequence: CASKDSGDTQYF. For the CDR3, the DNA is TGTGCCAGCAAAGACTCGGGGGACACGCAGTATTTT.

To note about this clonotype: This may be a read error: a much more frequent sequence differs by one nucleotide. The rearrangement uses TRBV4-2 and TRBJ2-1; the D gene could be TRBD1 or TRBD2 (5 bases each). Germline CDR1 reads LGHNA; CDR2 reads YNFKEQ. The V gene lost 3 bases and the J gene lost 6 bases, with 18 bases spanning the gap. The CDR3 spans 16 residues. The CDR3 bases are TGTGCCAGCAGCCAGTCCGGGGACCAAGTGGCCAATGAGCAGTTCTTC. Translating gives CASSQSGDQVANEQFF.

This clonotype turned up a few times. The chain links TRBV4-3 to TRBJ2-1; 10 bases line up with TRBD2. This CDR3 region has 17 residues. The junction had 11 bases not matched to a gene; V was cut back by 0 bases and J by 9 bases. In germline, CDR1 is LGHNA, CDR2 YSLEER. The chain's CDR3 is CASSQDRGAGGTGEQFF. DNA for the CDR3: TGCGCCAGCAGCCAAGATCGAGGAGCGGGGGGGACTGGTGAGCAGTTCTTC.

This clonotype is large (0.1 to 1%) by share. The J gene is TRBJ2-3, the V gene TRBV27; D uncertain. Per the germline V gene, CDR1 is MNHEY and CDR2 is SMNVEV (reference sequence). The CDR3 has 12 amino acids. Trimming took 5 bases from V and 2 from J, leaving 5 bases between them. CDR3 in amino acids: CASSPATDTQYF. The CDR3 DNA reads as TGTGCCAGCAGTCCCGCCACAGATACGCAGTATTTT.

The chain joins TRBV6-1 to TRBJ2-3; 11 nucleotides agree with TRBD2. The V gene end was trimmed by 7 bases and the J gene end by 4 bases; junction bases not matched to a gene: 10. CDR3 size: 16 residues. The germline CDR1 and CDR2 sequences are MNHNS and SASEGT. The CDR3 sequence is CASMRGSSGGADTQYF. The DNA for the CDR3 is TGTGCCAGCATGAGGGGAAGTAGCGGGGGGGCAGATACGCAGTATTTT.

Turning to this clonotype: Possible read error: a much larger clone is one base away. The chain recombines TRBV7-2 with TRBJ2-3; possibly TRBD1 or TRBD2 for D (5 bases each). The V end was cut by 8 bases, the J end by 3 bases, with 15 bases between. The germline V gene has CDR1 SGHTA and CDR2 FQGNSA. The CDR3 spans 14 residues. CDR3 DNA sequence: TGTGCCAGCCGTGGAGCGAGGGGAACAGATACGCAGTATTTT. This sequence encodes CASRGARGTDTQYF.

The gene calls are TRBV27 and TRBJ1-3, with D perhaps matching TRBD1 (5 bases). CDR1 is MNHEY, CDR2 SMNVEV, per germline (reference sequence). Deletions cut 5 bases from V and 8 bases from J, with 19 bases between. The CDR3 contains 15 residues. As DNA, the CDR3 is TGTGCCAGCAGTATCCGGGACTACGTGTATGACACCATATATTTT. Translation: CASSIRDYVYDTIYF.

The chain carries TRBV6-4 and TRBJ1-6; D is ambiguous. Per germline, CDR1 MRHNA and CDR2 SNTAGT. Trimming pared 0 bases from V and 17 bases from J, leaving 11 bases between. The CDR3 is made up of 12 amino acids. The CDR3 bases are TGTGCCAGCAGTGACTCGAGTGGGGTTTTCCACTTT. The encoded protein is CASSDSSGVFHF.